The T cell receptor beta chain described here comes from a study of blood T cell repertoires in COVID-19. On the study more broadly: Samples representing acute and convalescent COVID-19 were sourced from the United States, Italy and Spain. From T cells, B-cell-depleted T cells, or PBMCs came the material, which was cDNA or gDNA.

Participants classified as exposed had met a COVID-19 case within 2 weeks before study entry. The assay was immunoSEQ multiplex PCR, and TCRdb's table has in-frame clones only and misses some. The sample carries 200,000 to 250,000 clones, approximately 90% recorded once. Per the germline V gene, CDR1 is SGDLS and CDR2 is YYNGEE. The CDR3 is 14 residues long. The trim removed 1 base at V and 11 bases at J, leaving 9 bases unmatched. This receptor was identified in a man in his fifties or sixties who had been exposed to COVID-19. J is TRBJ2-1 and V is TRBV9, with 7 positions matching TRBD2. The specimen was PBMCs or T cells enriched from blood (not recorded which). CDR3 protein: CASSVLRGRAKQFF. CDR3 coding DNA: TGTGCCAGCAGCGTACTGAGAGGGAGGGCCAAGCAGTTCTTC.